The present T cell receptor beta chain was sequenced within a study of shared clonotypes between healthy human individuals. Study overall: Participating donors consisted of two women and a few men aged 18 to 49. Study observations and caveats: Of the naive CD4 clonotypes, around 5.2% were shared across a handful of donors.

The table came from immunoSEQ multiplex PCR; TCRdb's copy has only in-frame clones and leaves some out. The repertoire has 1.5 million to 2.5 million clones, about 95% of them found once; the top ten carry 1% to 1.5%. Germline V gene lookup returns CDR1 SGHTA and CDR2 FQGNSA. V lost 2 bases, J lost 1 base, and 15 bases lay in between. The CDR3 is 16 residues long. This clone was found once. Its antigen remains unknown. Positively selected for CCR7, the CD45RO-negative cells used as naive CD8 cells excluded terminally differentiated effector memory CD45RA+ cells. Input material: naive CD8+ T cells sorted from blood. This TCR was sampled from a man aged 18 to 30 in good health. The chain is built from TRBV7-2 and TRBJ2-7, with D perhaps TRBD2 (6 bases). The CDR3 DNA reads TGTGCCAGCAGCTTACGAGACGGAGGGCCATCCTACGAGCAGTACTTC. Translation gives CASSLRDGGPSYEQYF.